The source of this T cell receptor (beta chain) is a study of tumor and adjacent non-tumor tissue in lung cancer. Study as a whole: The cohort had around twelve adenocarcinoma, a couple of squamous cell and 1 small cell patients. Study observations and caveats: TCR diversity was significantly greater in tumor than normal lung tissue.

The template was RNA from unsorted bulk tissue. About this clonotype itself: The antigen is unknown. The CDR3 ends on some other residue instead of the conserved phenylalanine or tryptophan, so this is likely a read error. The limits of the CDR3 on the DNA are not certain, so only TCRdb's listed CDR3 is given.

Looked up from germline, CDR1 is DFQATT and CDR2 is SNEGSKA (reference sequence). From its first to its last residue, the CDR3 has 12 amino acids. The library came from three nested PCR rounds adapted from ARM-PCR protocols. Each CDR3 protein is one row after TCRdb ran MiXCR on the multiplex PCR reads. The sample consists of roughly 70,000 distinct CDR3 sequences, 55% to 85% of them appearing once. V usage is TRBV20-1 and J usage is TRBJ2-7; the table's D call, TRBD1, was not checked against the DNA. The sample consisted of lung tumor tissue. The TCR comes from a man in his sixties with non-small cell lung cancer. The CDR3 loop reads CSAPDNSYEQYL.